This T cell receptor (beta chain) appears in the sequencing data of a study of shared clonotypes between healthy human individuals. Naive CD8 populations comprised CD45RO-negative cells positively selected for CCR7, excluding terminally differentiated effector memory CD45RA+ cells. Assay: immunoSEQ multiplex PCR; the TCRdb copy retains only in-frame clones and omits some. Of around 2,000,000 clones listed, approximately 95% are singletons. This CDR3 region has 14 residues. Germline lookup yields CDR1 SGHKS and CDR2 YYEKEE (reference sequence). With 1 base removed from V and 4 bases from J, the gap between germline ends came to 9 bases.

The V gene is TRBV5-5, the J gene TRBJ1-5, with D unresolved. Input material: naive CD8+ T cells sorted from blood. The TCR was taken from a man aged 18-30 years in good health. In nucleotides, the CDR3 is TGTGCCAGCAGCTTGTTCCAATTTAATCAGCCCCAGCATTTT. Amino acid sequence: CASSLFQFNQPQHF. Looking up the rest from reference TRBV5-5 and TRBJ1-5 gives the full variable domain: DAGVTQSPTHLIKTRGQQVTLRCSPISGHKSVSWYQQVLGQGPQFIFQYYEKEERGRGNFPDRFSARQFPNYSSELNVNALLLGDSALYLCASSLFQFNQPQHFGDGTRLSIL.